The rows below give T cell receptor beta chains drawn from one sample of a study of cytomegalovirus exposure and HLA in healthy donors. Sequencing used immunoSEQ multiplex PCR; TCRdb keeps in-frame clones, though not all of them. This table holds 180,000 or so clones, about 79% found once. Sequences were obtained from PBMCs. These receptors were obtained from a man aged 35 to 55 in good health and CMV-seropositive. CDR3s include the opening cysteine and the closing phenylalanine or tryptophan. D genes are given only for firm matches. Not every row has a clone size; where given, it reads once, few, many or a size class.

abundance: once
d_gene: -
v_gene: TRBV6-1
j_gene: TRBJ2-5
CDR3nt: TGTGCCAGCAGTGAAAAAAGGGTCGCAGGGGAGACCCAGTACTTC
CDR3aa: CASSEKRVAGETQYF

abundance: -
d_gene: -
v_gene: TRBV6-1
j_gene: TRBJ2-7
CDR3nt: TGTGCCAGCAGTGAATACGGGTCAGGGGTTGGATACGAGCAGTACTTC
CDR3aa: CASSEYGSGVGYEQYF

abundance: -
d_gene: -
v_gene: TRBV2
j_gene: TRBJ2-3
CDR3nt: TGTGCCAGCAGTGAACAAAGCGTTAGCACAGATACGCAGTATTTT
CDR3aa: CASSEQSVSTDTQYF

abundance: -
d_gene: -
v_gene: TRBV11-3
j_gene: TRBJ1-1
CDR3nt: TGTGCCAGCAGCTTAAATAGCCCTGAAGCTTTCTTT
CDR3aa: CASSLNSPEAFF

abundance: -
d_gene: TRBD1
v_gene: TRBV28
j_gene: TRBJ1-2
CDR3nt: TGTGCCAGCAGAGGGACAGCTGGTAGTCTTAGCTATGGCTACACCTTC
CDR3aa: CASRGTAGSLSYGYTF

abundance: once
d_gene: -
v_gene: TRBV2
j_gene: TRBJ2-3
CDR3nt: TGTGCCAGCACAGGGTTTGGGACAAATACGCAGTATTTT
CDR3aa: CASTGFGTNTQYF

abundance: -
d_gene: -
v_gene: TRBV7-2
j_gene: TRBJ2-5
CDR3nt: TGTGCCAGCAGCTACCTTAAGCGTGGAGAGACCCGGTACTTC
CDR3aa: CASSYLKRGETRYF

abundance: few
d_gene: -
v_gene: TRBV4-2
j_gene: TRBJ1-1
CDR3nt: TGTGCCAGCAGCCAACCTCAGGGTGTAAACACTGAAGCTTTCTTT
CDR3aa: CASSQPQGVNTEAFF

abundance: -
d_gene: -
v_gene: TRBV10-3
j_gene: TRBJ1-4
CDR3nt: TGTGCCATCCGGGACACGTTGGGTGAAAAACTGTTTTTT
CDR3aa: CAIRDTLGEKLFF

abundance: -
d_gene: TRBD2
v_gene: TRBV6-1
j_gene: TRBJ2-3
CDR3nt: TGTGCCAGCAGTGGGAAGGGGAGGGCAACAGATACGCAGTATTTT
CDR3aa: CASSGKGRATDTQYF

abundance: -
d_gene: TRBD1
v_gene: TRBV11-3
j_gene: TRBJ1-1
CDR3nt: TGTGCCAGCAGCCCCGGGACAGCTGAAGCTTTCTTT
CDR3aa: CASSPGTAEAFF

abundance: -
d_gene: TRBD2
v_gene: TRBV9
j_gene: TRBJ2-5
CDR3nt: TGTGCCAGCAGCGTAGGACTAGCGGGGGCGATTGAGACCCAGTACTTC
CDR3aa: CASSVGLAGAIETQYF

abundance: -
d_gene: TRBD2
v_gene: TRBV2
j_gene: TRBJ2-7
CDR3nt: TGTGCCAGCAGTGAACCATTGGAACTAGCGGGAGGGCCTAGCCACGAGCAGTACTTC
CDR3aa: CASSEPLELAGGPSHEQYF

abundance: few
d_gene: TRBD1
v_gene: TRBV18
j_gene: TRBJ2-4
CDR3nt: TGTGCCAGCTCACCAAGGGACAGGGGGGTAAACATTCAGTACTTC
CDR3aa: CASSPRDRGVNIQYF

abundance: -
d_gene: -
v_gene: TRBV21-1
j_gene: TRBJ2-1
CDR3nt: TGTGCCAGCACCCGGGCTTCGACAGGGGCGAAAAGGGAAACTGAGCAGTTCTTC
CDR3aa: CASTRASTGAKRETEQFF

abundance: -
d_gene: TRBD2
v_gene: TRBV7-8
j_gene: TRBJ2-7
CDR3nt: TGTGCCAGCAGCTTCCGGACTAGCGGGAACCACGAGCAGTACTTC
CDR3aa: CASSFRTSGNHEQYF

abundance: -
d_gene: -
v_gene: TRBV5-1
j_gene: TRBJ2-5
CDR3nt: TGCGCCAGCAGCCATCAGGGGATTCAAGAGACCCAGTACTTC
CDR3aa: CASSHQGIQETQYF

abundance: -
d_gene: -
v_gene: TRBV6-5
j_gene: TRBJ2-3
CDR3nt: TGTGCCAGCAGGGACTCAGTTCAGTTCACAGATACGCAGTATTTT
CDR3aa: CASRDSVQFTDTQYF